The TCR beta chain described here comes from a study of human T cells and chemical hapten exposure. In the study overall: Largely, small differences in pooled library volume made per-sample TCR yields vary.

The germline gives CDR1 LGHNA, CDR2 YNFKEQ. The CDR3 contains 17 residues. The V and J ends lost 6 bases and 3 bases respectively, with 22 bases between them. Described time point: healthy volunteer bleed at 6 weeks. Sequencing started from total RNA isolated from unfractionated whole blood. A single record per CDR3 protein comes from TCRdb applying MiXCR to the RACE reads. The sample includes more than 75,000 distinct CDR3 sequences, approximately 8% of them seen just once. The sample taken for sequencing was whole blood. This clonotype was sampled from a male donor in good health. Some clones in this sample may be carry-over from other donors' samples. The genes are TRBV4-2 and TRBJ2-3; D possibly corresponds to TRBD2 (5 bases). CDR3 DNA sequence: TGTGCCAGCAGAGAAAAAGGACTCCCCGAAAGAACAGATACGCAGTATTTT. Protein sequence: CASREKGLPERTDTQYF.